This T cell receptor (beta chain) was captured by sequencing in a study of human T cells and chemical hapten exposure. About the research overall: Alopecia areata, totalis or universalis affected patients who were mostly female. Slight differences in pooled library volume were the main source of varying TCR yields across samples.

MiXCR, run by TCRdb on the RACE reads, gives a single entry per CDR3 protein. The sample lists approximately 32,000 distinct CDR3 sequences; around 12% were seen once. Sample time point: pre-sensitization, week 0. Stated treatment: therapeutic diphenylcyclopropenone sensitization with weekly scalp DPC. Total RNA came from unfractionated whole blood. This clonotype has at least ten counts. The V and J ends lost 4 bases and 0 bases respectively, with 12 bases between them. Germline V gives CDR1 SGHAT, CDR2 FQNNGV. The CDR3 is made up of 15 amino acids. The sequenced sample was whole blood, obtained in connection with sensitization to the hapten diphenylcyclopropenone (DPC). The TCR was taken from a woman between 40 and 55 years old with alopecia areata. Some clones in this sample may be carry-over from other donors' samples. The V gene is TRBV11-2, the J gene TRBJ1-1, with no clear D. The CDR3 coding sequence is TGTGCCAGCAGCTCCGCGTACTCCATGAACACTGAAGCTTTCTTT. It yields the protein CASSSAYSMNTEAFF.